Following are 19 T cell receptor beta chains from one sample sequenced in a study of blood T cell repertoires in COVID-19. Some clones are missing from TCRdb's copy, which holds only in-frame ones; the method was immunoSEQ multiplex PCR. Among about 200,000 clones listed, 75% to 85% were seen once. Sequences were obtained from peripheral blood. The receptors were sampled from a woman aged 80 or over with COVID-19, enrolled during active disease.

This clone showed up just once. The V gene is TRBV24-1, the J gene TRBJ2-7; D possibly corresponds to TRBD1 (5 bases). The V gene lost 3 bases and the J gene lost 2 bases, with 13 bases spanning the gap. The CDR3 is 15 residues long. Germline CDR1 reads KGHDR; CDR2 reads SFDVKD. CDR3 in DNA: TGTGCCACCAGTGATACCCGAGAGACAGCCTACGAGCAGTACTTC. It specifies CATSDTRETAYEQYF.

In its sample, this clone was seen many times. The chain employs TRBV7-6 and TRBJ1-1, with D tentatively TRBD1 (5 bases). Between the trimmed V and J ends, which lost 5 bases and 1 base, there was a span of 20 bases. Germline V gene sequence: CDR1 SGHVS, CDR2 FNYEAQ. CDR3 length equals 17 residues. CDR3 nucleotide sequence: TGTGCCAGCAGCCCGAGGACGGGGGTGGGTAAGAACACTGAAGCTTTCTTT. As protein: CASSPRTGVGKNTEAFF.

This clone occurred a few times. The V and J genes are TRBV28 and TRBJ1-5; TRBD1 is a possible D gene (5 bases). Germline V gene data show CDR1 as MDHEN and CDR2 as SYDVKM. Deletions cut 6 bases from V and 5 bases from J, with 20 bases between. The CDR3 has 16 residues. The CDR3 coding sequence is TGTGCCAGCAGCCCACACGGGGGGGGATGGGATCAGCCCCAGCATTTT. Translated, it gives CASSPHGGGWDQPQHF.

V is TRBV6-1 and J is TRBJ1-2, with D hard to call. Between the trimmed V and J ends, which lost 3 bases and 4 bases, there was a span of 9 bases. The CDR3 extends over 13 amino acids. CDR1 is MNHNS and CDR2 is SASEGT in the germline V gene. Written as DNA, the CDR3 is TGTGCCAGCAGTGAGCAGATTATCTATGGCTACACCTTC. Translated, it gives CASSEQIIYGYTF.

CDR3 sequence reads: CASTSIQGSSYNEQFF. DNA for the CDR3: TGTGCCAGCACCTCGATTCAGGGGAGCTCCTACAATGAGCAGTTCTTC. The chain is built from TRBV11-2 and TRBJ2-1; D may be TRBD1 (6 bases). This CDR3 is built from 16 residues. Per germline, CDR1 SGHAT and CDR2 FQNNGV. Trimming pared 7 bases from V and 0 bases from J, leaving 16 bases between.

The rearrangement uses TRBV30 and TRBJ1-1; D is perhaps TRBD1 (5 bases). The ends were cut back, 2 bases at V and 1 base at J, with 17 bases in the middle. Germline V CDR1 and CDR2: GTSNPN, SVGIG (reference sequence). The CDR3 covers 16 residues. CDR3 nucleotide sequence: TGTGCCTGGAGTCGTCCTTGGGGGGGATCGAACACTGAAGCTTTCTTT. It encodes CAWSRPWGGSNTEAFF. Variable domain in full (rest from reference TRBV30 and TRBJ1-1): SQTIHQWPATLVQPVGSPLSLECTVEGTSNPNLYWYRQAAGRGLQLLFYSVGIGQISSEVPQNLSASRPQDRQFILSSKKLLLSDSGFYLCAWSRPWGGSNTEAFFGQGTRLTVV.

V is TRBV24-1 and J is TRBJ2-2; 10 bases fit TRBD2. J was trimmed by 12 bases and V by 4 bases; bases with no gene match: 13. Germline CDR1 is KGHDR and CDR2 is SFDVKD. The CDR3 consists of 16 residues. The CDR3 DNA reads TGTGCCACCAGTGACTGGACTAGCGGTCCACCGGGGAAGCTGTTTTTT. It encodes CATSDWTSGPPGKLFF.

In DNA form, the CDR3 reads TGTGCCAGCTCACCACCTGCAGGGGGCTACACCTTC. Its translation: CASSPPAGGYTF. This rearrangement joins TRBV18 to TRBJ1-2; D is possibly TRBD1 (5 bases). Per the germline V gene, CDR1 is KGHSH and CDR2 is LQKENI. V gave up 0 bases and J gave up 8 bases, with 7 bases separating them. This CDR3 is 12 amino acids long.

Only one count was recorded for this clone. The chain combines TRBV14 with TRBJ2-1; no reliable D call. Trimming stripped 1 base from V and 7 bases from J, with 5 bases between. CDR1 is SGHDN, CDR2 FVKESK, per germline. The CDR3 spans 12 residues. The CDR3 DNA sequence: TGTGCCAGCAGCCAAGCAGTAAATGAGCAGTTCTTC. Amino acid sequence: CASSQAVNEQFF.

This rearrangement joins TRBV2 to TRBJ1-4; TRBD1 agrees at 8 bases. The CDR3 is 14 amino acids. Germline CDR1 reads SNHLY; CDR2 reads FYNNEI. V shed 7 bases, J shed 6 bases, and the junction held 7 bases outside the gene matches. This chain's CDR3 is CASMGTTGDEKLFF. The DNA of the CDR3 is TGTGCCAGCATGGGAACGACAGGGGATGAAAAACTGTTTTTT.

The J gene is TRBJ1-2, the V gene TRBV6-5, with D unclear. Trimming took off 4 bases at V and 2 bases at J, with 8 bases between the two ends. The germline gives CDR1 MNHEY, CDR2 SVGAGI. CDR3 size: 13 residues. The CDR3 nucleotides are TGTGCCAGCAGTTTTGCCGGGAACTATGGCTACACCTTC. It yields the protein CASSFAGNYGYTF.

The V and J genes are TRBV28 and TRBJ2-7; 9 bases are a match to TRBD1. CDR1 and CDR2 from the germline V gene are MDHEN and SYDVKM. This CDR3 has 17 amino acids. The ends lost 10 bases at V and 5 bases at J; junction bases unmatched: 21. The CDR3 here is CATSGRGQGRRSHEQYF. The CDR3 DNA reads as TGTGCCACCTCCGGAAGGGGACAGGGTAGGAGAAGCCACGAGCAGTACTTC.

The J gene is TRBJ2-4, the V gene TRBV5-6; a weak D match, TRBD2 (5 bases). Deletions cut 0 bases from V and 8 bases from J, with 12 bases between. The length of the CDR3 is 14 residues. In germline, CDR1 is SGHDT, CDR2 YYEEEE. CDR3 coding DNA: TGTGCCAGCAGCTTGGTCGGCGGGTATCACATTCAGTACTTC. This translates into CASSLVGGYHIQYF. Together with reference TRBV5-6 and TRBJ2-4, the CDR3 gives the full variable domain: DAGVTQSPTHLIKTRGQQVTLRCSPKSGHDTVSWYQQALGQGPQFIFQYYEEEERQRGNFPDRFSGHQFPNYSSELNVNALLLGDSALYLCASSLVGGYHIQYFGAGTRLSVL.

The chain employs TRBV30 and TRBJ1-4; D remains unclear. The CDR3 has 15 amino acids. Germline V gene sequence: CDR1 GTSNPN, CDR2 SVGIG (reference sequence). V was pared by 2 bases and J by 6 bases, with 16 bases between. CDR3 nucleotides: TGTGCCTGGAGTCCTAACATGAGGGATCATGAAAAACTGTTTTTT. Residues: CAWSPNMRDHEKLFF.

The CDR3 region has the DNA TGTGCCAGTAGCTTTACCGGGACAGACAATTCACCCCTCCACTTT. Protein sequence: CASSFTGTDNSPLHF. V and J are TRBV19 and TRBJ1-6; TRBD1 matches at 7 bases. CDR1 and CDR2 from the germline V gene are LNHDA and SQIVND (reference sequence). CDR3 size: 15 residues. V was pared by 6 bases and J by 7 bases, with 9 bases of the junction left unmatched.

The J gene is TRBJ1-3, the V gene TRBV7-9; unclear D gene. CDR1 and CDR2 from the germline V gene are SEHNR and FQNEAQ (reference sequence). The CDR3 is made up of 14 amino acids. The germline V and J ends were trimmed by 3 bases and 0 bases, with 6 bases remaining between them. This chain's CDR3 is CASSLQVSGNTIYF. CDR3 bases: TGTGCCAGCAGCTTGCAGGTCTCTGGAAACACCATATATTTT.

The chain has TRBV5-3 and TRBJ2-7; D is uncertain. TRBV5-3 is an open reading frame whose function is uncertain. Trimming removed 0 bases at V and 4 bases at J, with 5 bases between. This CDR3 has 12 residues. The CDR3, as DNA: TGTGCCAGAAGCTTGGCTCAGTACGAGCAGTACTTC. As protein: CARSLAQYEQYF.

The V gene is TRBV9, the J gene TRBJ1-4, with D possibly being TRBD1 (6 bases). Trimming took 2 bases from V and 8 from J, leaving 16 bases between them. This CDR3 is 15 amino acids long. CDR1 SGDLS and CDR2 YYNGEE come from the germline V gene. CDR3 sequence (DNA): TGTGCCAGCAGCGTGTCGACAGGAGGAGGCGAAAAACTGTTTTTT. This codes for CASSVSTGGGEKLFF.

The rearrangement links TRBV9 to TRBJ1-5, with a tentative D call TRBD1 (6 bases). Germline loops: CDR1 SGDLS, CDR2 YYNGEE. The CDR3 consists of 14 residues. V lost 0 bases and J 4 bases, leaving 8 bases between the germline ends. CDR3 protein: CASSVAGDNQPQHF. The CDR3 DNA reads as TGTGCCAGCAGCGTAGCAGGGGATAATCAGCCCCAGCATTTT.